This T cell receptor beta chain was captured by sequencing in a study of T cell changes during pregnancy in multiple sclerosis. TCRdb's table, derived via immunoSEQ multiplex PCR, lists solely in-frame clones and lacks some. The sample yields approximately 100,000 clones, 94% seen once. The clonotype comes from a female donor with multiple sclerosis, enrolled in a pregnancy study. The sample here was peripheral blood, taken before pregnancy.

CDR3 protein: CASSRTGNYGYTF. The CDR3 DNA is TGTGCCAGCAGCCGGACAGGGAACTATGGCTACACCTTC. The rearrangement links TRBV27 to TRBJ1-2; 8 positions match TRBD1. The trim removed 6 bases at V and 2 bases at J, leaving 2 bases unmatched. The V gene's germline CDR1 is MNHEY and CDR2 SMNVEV (reference sequence). The CDR3 totals 13 residues.